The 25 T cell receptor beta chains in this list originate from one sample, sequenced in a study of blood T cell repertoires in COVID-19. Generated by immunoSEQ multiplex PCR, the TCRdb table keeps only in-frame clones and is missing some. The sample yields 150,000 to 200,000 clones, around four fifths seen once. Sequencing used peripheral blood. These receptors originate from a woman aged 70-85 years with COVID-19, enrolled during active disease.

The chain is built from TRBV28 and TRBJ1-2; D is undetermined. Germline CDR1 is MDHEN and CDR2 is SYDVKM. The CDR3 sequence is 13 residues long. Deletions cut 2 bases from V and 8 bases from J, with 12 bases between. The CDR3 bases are TGTGCCAGCAGTTTAGGGGAGTTGGGCGGCTACACCTTC. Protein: CASSLGELGGYTF.

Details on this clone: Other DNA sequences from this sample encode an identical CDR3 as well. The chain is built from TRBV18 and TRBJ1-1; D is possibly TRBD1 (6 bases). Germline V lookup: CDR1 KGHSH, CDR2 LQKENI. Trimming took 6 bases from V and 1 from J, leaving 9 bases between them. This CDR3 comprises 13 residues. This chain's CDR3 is CASSPGQNTEAFF. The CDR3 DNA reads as TGTGCCAGCTCCCCGGGACAGAACACTGAAGCTTTCTTT.

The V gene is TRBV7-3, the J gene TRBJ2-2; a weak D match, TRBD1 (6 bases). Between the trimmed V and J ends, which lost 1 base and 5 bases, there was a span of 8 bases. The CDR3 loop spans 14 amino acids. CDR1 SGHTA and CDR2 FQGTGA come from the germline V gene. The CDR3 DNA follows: TGTGCCAGCAGCTTAATCCAGGGGACCGGGGAGCTGTTTTTT. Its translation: CASSLIQGTGELFF.

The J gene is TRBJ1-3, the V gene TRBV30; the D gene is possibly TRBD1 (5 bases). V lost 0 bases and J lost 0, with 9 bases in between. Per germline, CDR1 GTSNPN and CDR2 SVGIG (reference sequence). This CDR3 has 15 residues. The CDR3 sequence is CAWSVGGYSGNTIYF. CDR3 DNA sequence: TGTGCCTGGAGTGTTGGGGGGTACTCTGGAAACACCATATATTTT.

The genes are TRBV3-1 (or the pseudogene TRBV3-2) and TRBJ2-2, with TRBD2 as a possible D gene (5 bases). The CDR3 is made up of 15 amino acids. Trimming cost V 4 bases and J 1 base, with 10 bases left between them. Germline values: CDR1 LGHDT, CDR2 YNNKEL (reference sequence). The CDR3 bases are TGTGCCAGCAGCCTTAGCGACTTGAACACCGGGGAGCTGTTTTTT. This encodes CASSLSDLNTGELFF.

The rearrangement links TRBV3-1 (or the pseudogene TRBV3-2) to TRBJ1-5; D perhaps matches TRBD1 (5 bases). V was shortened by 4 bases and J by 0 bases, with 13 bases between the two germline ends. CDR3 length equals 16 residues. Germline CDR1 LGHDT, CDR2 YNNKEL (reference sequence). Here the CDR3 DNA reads TGTGCCAGCAGCCTCGCTGGCGGGGGTAGCAATCAGCCCCAGCATTTT. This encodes CASSLAGGGSNQPQHF.

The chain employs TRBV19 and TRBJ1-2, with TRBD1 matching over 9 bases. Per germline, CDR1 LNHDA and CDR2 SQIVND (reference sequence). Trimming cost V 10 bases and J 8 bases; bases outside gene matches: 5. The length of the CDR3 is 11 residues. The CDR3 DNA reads TGTGCCATTACAGGGGGCCGGGGCTACACCTTC. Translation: CAITGGRGYTF. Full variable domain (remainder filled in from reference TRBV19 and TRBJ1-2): DGGITQSPKYLFRKEGQNVTLSCEQNLNHDAMYWYRQDPGQGLRLIYYSQIVNDFQKGDIAEGYSVSREKKESFPLTVTSAQKNPTAFYLCAITGGRGYTFGSGTRLTVV.

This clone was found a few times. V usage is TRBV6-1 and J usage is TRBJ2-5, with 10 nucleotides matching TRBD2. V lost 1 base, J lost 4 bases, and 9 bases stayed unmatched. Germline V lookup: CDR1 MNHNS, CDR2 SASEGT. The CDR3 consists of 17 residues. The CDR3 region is CASSEGSRLAGRETQYF. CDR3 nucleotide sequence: TGTGCCAGCAGTGAAGGATCTCGACTAGCGGGCCGAGAGACCCAGTACTTC.

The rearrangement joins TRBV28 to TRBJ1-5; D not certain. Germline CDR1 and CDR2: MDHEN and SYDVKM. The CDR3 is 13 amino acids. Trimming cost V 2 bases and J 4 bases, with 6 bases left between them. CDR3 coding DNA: TGTGCCAGCAGTTTAGGCCCAAATCAGCCCCAGCATTTT. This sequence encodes CASSLGPNQPQHF.

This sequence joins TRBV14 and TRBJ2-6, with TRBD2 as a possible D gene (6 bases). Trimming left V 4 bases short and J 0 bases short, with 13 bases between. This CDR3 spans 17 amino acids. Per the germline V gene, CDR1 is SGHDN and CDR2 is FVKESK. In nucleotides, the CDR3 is TGTGCCAGCAGCCGACGGGTCGGGAGCTCTGGGGCCAACGTCCTGACTTTC. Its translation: CASSRRVGSSGANVLTF.

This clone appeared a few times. The CDR3 sequence is CASSQWGGPYTEAFF. CDR3 sequence (DNA): TGTGCCAGCAGCCAATGGGGAGGACCCTACACTGAAGCTTTCTTT. The V gene is TRBV3-1 (or the pseudogene TRBV3-2), the J gene TRBJ1-1, with D hard to call. The ends were cut back, 2 bases at V and 3 bases at J, with 13 bases in the middle. CDR3 size: 15 residues. Germline assignment: CDR1 LGHDT and CDR2 YNNKEL (reference sequence).

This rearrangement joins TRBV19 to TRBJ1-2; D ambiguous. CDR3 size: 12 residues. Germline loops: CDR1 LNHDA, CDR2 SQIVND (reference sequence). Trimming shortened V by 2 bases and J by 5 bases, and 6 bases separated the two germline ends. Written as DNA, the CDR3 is TGTGCCAGTAGTATAAGTCAGTATGGCTACACCTTC. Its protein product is CASSISQYGYTF.

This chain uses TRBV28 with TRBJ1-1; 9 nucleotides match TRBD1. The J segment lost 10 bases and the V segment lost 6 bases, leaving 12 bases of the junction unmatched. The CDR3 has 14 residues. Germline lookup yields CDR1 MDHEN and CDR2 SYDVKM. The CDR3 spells CASRLQGARGGAFF. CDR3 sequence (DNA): TGTGCCAGCAGACTACAGGGGGCGCGTGGTGGAGCTTTCTTT.

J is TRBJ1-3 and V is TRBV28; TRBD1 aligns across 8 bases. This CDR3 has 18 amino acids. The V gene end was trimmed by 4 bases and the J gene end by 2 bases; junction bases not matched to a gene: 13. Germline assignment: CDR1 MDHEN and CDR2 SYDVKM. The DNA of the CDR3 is TGTGCCAGCAGTTCCCTGGGACAGGTTGTACATCCTGGAAACACCATATATTTT. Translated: CASSSLGQVVHPGNTIYF.

The CDR3 loop is CASSIRQGAPGANVLTF. The CDR3 DNA reads TGTGCCAGCAGCATAAGGCAGGGGGCGCCAGGGGCCAACGTCCTGACTTTC. The chain is built from TRBV11-2 and TRBJ2-6, with 8 nucleotides matching TRBD1. The length of the CDR3 is 17 residues. Germline V gives CDR1 SGHAT, CDR2 FQNNGV. V dropped 5 bases and J dropped 4; count of bases not matched to a gene: 10.

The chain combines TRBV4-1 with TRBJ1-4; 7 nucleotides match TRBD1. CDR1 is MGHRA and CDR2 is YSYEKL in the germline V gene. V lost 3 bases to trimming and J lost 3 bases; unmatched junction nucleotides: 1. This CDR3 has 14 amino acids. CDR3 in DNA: TGCGCCAGCAGCCATGACAGGGCTAATGAAAAACTGTTTTTT. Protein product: CASSHDRANEKLFF.

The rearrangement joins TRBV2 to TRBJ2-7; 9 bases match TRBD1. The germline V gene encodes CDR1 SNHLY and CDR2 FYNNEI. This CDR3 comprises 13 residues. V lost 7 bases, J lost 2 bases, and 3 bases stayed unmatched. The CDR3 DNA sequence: TGTGCCAGCACAGGACAGGGGACCTACGAGCAGTACTTC. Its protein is CASTGQGTYEQYF.

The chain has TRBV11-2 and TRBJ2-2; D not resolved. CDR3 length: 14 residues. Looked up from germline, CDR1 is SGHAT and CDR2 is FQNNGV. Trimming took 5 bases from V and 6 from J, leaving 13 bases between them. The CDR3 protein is CASSDTKWPGELFF. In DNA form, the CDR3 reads TGTGCCAGCAGCGATACCAAGTGGCCCGGGGAGCTGTTTTTT.

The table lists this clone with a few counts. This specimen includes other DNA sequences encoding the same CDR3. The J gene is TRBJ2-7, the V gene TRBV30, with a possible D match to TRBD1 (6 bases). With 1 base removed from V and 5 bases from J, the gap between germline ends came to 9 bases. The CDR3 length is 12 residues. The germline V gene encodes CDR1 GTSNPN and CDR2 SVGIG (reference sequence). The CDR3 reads CAWSGTGHEQYF. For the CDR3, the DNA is TGTGCCTGGAGTGGCACAGGGCACGAGCAGTACTTC.

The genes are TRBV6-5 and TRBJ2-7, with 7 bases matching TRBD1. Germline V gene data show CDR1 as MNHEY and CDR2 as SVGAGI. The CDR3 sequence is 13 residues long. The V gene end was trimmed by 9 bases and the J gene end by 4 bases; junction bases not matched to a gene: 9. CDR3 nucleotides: TGTGCCAGTGGACAGGCTTCGAGATACGAGCAGTACTTC. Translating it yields CASGQASRYEQYF.

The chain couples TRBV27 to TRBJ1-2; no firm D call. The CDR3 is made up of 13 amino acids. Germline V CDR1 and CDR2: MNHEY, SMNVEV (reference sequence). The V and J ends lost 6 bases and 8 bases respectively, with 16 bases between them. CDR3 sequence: CASRNPGIEGYTF. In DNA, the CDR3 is TGTGCCAGCAGGAATCCGGGAATCGAAGGCTACACCTTC.

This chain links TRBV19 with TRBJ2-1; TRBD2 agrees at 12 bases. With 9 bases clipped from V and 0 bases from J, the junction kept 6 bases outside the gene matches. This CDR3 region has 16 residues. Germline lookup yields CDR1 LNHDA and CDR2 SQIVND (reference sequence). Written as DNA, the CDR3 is TGTGCCAGCACGAAGACTAGCGGGAGCTCCTACAATGAGCAGTTCTTC. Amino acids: CASTKTSGSSYNEQFF.

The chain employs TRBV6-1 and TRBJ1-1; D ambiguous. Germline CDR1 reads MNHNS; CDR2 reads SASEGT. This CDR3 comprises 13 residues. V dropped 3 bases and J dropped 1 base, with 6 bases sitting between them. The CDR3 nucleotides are TGTGCCAGCAGTGACCTCAGGAACACTGAAGCTTTCTTT. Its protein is CASSDLRNTEAFF.

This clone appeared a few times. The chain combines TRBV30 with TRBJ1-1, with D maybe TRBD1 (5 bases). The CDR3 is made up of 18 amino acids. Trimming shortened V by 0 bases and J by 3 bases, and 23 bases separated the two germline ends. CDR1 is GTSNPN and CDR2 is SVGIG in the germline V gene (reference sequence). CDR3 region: CAWSVRPLHRSQDTEAFF. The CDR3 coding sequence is TGTGCCTGGAGTGTAAGACCCCTACACAGGAGTCAGGACACTGAAGCTTTCTTT.

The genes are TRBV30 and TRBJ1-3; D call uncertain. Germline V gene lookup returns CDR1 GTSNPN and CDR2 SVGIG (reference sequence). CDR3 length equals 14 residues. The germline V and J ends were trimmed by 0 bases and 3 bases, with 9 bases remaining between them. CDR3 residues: CAWSVLGFGNTIYF. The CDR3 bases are TGTGCCTGGAGTGTCCTAGGCTTTGGAAACACCATATATTTT.